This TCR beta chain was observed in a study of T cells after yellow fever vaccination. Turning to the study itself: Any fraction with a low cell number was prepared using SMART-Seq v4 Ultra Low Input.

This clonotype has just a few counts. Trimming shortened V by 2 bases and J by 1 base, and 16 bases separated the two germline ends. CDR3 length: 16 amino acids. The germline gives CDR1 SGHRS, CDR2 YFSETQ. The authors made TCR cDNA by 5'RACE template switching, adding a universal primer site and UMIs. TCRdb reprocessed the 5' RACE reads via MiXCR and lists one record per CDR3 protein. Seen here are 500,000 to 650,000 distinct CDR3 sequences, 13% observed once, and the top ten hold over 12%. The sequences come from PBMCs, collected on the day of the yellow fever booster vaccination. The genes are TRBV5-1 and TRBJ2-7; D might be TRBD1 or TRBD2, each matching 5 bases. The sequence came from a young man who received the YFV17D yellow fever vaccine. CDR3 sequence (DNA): TGCGCCAGCAGCTTAGTTCACGGGACGGCTTCCTACGAGCAGTACTTC. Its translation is CASSLVHGTASYEQYF.